This TCR beta chain was observed in a study of T cell responses to AZD1222 COVID-19 vaccine. V lost 2 bases and J lost 1, with 11 bases in between. The germline CDR1 and CDR2 sequences are SGHAT and FQDESV (reference sequence). The CDR3 consists of 15 residues. Regarding the study as a whole: Vaccination with two AZD1222 doses was followed by a rise in Spike-specific TCR breadth and depth. At baseline, seropositivity was found in only a handful of AZD1222 recipients. Most donors were white British and more were female, and clonal diversity was possibly underestimated. Reportedly, close to half of spike-specific TCRs are directed against unmutated variant regions.

Assay: immunoSEQ multiplex PCR; the TCRdb copy retains only in-frame clones and omits some. The sample consists of about 140,000 clones, roughly 90% of them appearing once. This clone is a singleton in its sample. Its target is unknown. The TCR was taken from an adult in good health. The sequencing used peripheral blood, collected on day 0 of AZD1222 vaccination. The gene calls are TRBV11-1 and TRBJ2-5; possibly TRBD1 for D (5 bases). In DNA, the CDR3 is TGTGCCAGCAGCTTAACCCAGGGCCTCCAAGAGACCCAGTACTTC. Translating gives CASSLTQGLQETQYF.